This T cell receptor beta chain was documented in a study of graft-versus-host responses after intestinal transplantation. Study information: The recipients all started with anti-thymocyte globulin induction and then took tacrolimus and steroids for roughly 3 years.

CDR3 length equals 16 residues. With 0 bases clipped from V and 7 bases from J, the junction kept 4 bases outside the gene matches. Germline V gene data show CDR1 as SGHVS and CDR2 as FNYEAQ. The method was immunoSEQ multiplex PCR; TCRdb's version includes in-frame clones alone and lacks a portion of them. This table has 35,000 to 40,000 clones, around 90% appearing once. Graft tissue processing released intraepithelial and lamina propria lymphocytes. The rearrangement uses TRBV7-6 and TRBJ1-4; 11 bases line up with TRBD1. The clonotype comes from a human patient who received an intestinal transplant, so some T cells may come from the graft donor. Material: ileum tissue, obtained approximately 210 days after intestinal transplant. The CDR3 is CASSLADRGRGEKLFF. The CDR3 DNA follows: TGTGCCAGCAGCTTAGCGGACAGGGGGCGCGGTGAAAAACTGTTTTTT.